The 3 T cell receptor beta chains below all came from one sample that was sequenced in a study of blood T cells in healthy people across ages. Then a second PCR, running roughly 7 to 11 cycles, was carried out with a sample-barcoded 5' primer and a J-beta primer mix. Using its own MiXCR run on the 5' RACE reads, TCRdb lists one record per CDR3 protein. The profile shows 550,000 to 750,000 distinct CDR3 sequences, 21% of them singletons. The specimen sequenced was blood. The receptors shown here come from a man between 65 and 85 years old in good health.

About this clonotype: Its ends do not fully match the called genes, so a read error is possible. The V and J genes are TRBV20-1 and TRBJ2-5, with 7 nucleotides matching TRBD2. Germline-derived CDR1 and CDR2 are DFQATT and SNEGSKA (reference sequence). The CDR3 extends over 13 amino acids. CDR3 sequence reads: CSAEERGQETQCF. CDR3 DNA: TGCAGTGCGGAAGAGCGGGGCCAAGAGACCCAGTGCTTC.

This clonotype has more than one count but fewer than ten. This chain links TRBV2 with TRBJ2-5, with D perhaps matching TRBD1 (6 bases). Trimming removed 6 bases at V and 10 bases at J, with 12 bases between. Germline-derived CDR1 and CDR2 are SNHLY and FYNNEI. The CDR3 consists of 11 residues. The CDR3 reads CASRQGRLQYF. CDR3 sequence (DNA): TGTGCCAGCAGACAGGGCCGCCTCCAGTACTTC. Full variable domain (missing parts from reference TRBV2 and TRBJ2-5): EPEVTQTPSHQVTQMGQEVILRCVPISNHLYFYWYRQILGQKVEFLVSFYNNEISEKSEIFDDQFSVERPDGSNFTLKIRSTKLEDSAMYFCASRQGRLQYFGPGTRLLVL.

In this sample, this clonotype turned up a few times. V is TRBV6-5 and J is TRBJ2-4, with D possibly TRBD1 on 6 matching bases. Trimming took off 4 bases at V and 3 bases at J, with 13 bases between the two ends. Germline-derived CDR1 and CDR2 are MNHEY and SVGAGI. The CDR3 runs to 15 residues. The CDR3 nucleotides are TGTGCCAGCAGTTTCAGGGGAATGGGCAAAAACATTCAGTACTTC. Its translation: CASSFRGMGKNIQYF.